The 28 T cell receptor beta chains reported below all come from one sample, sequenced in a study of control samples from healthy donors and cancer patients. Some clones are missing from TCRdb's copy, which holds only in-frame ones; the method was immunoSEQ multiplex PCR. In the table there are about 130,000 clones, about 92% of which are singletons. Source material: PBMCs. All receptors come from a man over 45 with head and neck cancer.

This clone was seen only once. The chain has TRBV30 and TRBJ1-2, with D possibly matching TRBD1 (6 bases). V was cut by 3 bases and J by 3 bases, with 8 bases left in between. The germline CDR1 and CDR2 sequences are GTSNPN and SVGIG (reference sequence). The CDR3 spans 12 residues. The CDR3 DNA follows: TGTGCCTGGAGGGACAGCTACTATGGCTACACCTTC. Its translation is CAWRDSYYGYTF.

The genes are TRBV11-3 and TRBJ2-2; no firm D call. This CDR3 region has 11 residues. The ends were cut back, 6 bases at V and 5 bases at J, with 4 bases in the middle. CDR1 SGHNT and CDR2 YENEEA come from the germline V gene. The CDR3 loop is CASRGTGELFF. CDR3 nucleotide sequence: TGTGCCAGCAGGGGGACCGGGGAGCTGTTTTTT.

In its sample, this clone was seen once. DNA for the CDR3: TGTGCCAGCAGTGCCCCATACGAGCAGTACTTC. Translating gives CASSAPYEQYF. The chain has TRBV28 and TRBJ2-7; D ambiguous. This CDR3 has 11 amino acids. V lost 5 bases to trimming and J lost 4 bases, with 6 bases between them. Germline lookup yields CDR1 MDHEN and CDR2 SYDVKM.

Here the CDR3 reads CASSFASLGGGGYTF. CDR3 sequence (DNA): TGTGCCAGCAGCTTCGCTAGTCTCGGGGGAGGTGGCTACACCTTC. The J gene is TRBJ1-2, the V gene TRBV7-2, with D tentatively TRBD1 (5 bases). Germline-derived CDR1 and CDR2 are SGHTA and FQGNSA. CDR3 size: 15 residues. V was shortened by 3 bases and J by 7 bases, with 18 bases between the two germline ends. Combining the CDR3 with reference TRBV7-2 and TRBJ1-2 gives the whole variable domain GAGVSQSPSNKVTEKGKDVELRCDPISGHTALYWYRQSLGQGLEFLIYFQGNSAPDKSGLPSDRFSAERTGGSVSTLTIQRTQQEDSAVYLCASSFASLGGGGYTFGSGTRLTVV.

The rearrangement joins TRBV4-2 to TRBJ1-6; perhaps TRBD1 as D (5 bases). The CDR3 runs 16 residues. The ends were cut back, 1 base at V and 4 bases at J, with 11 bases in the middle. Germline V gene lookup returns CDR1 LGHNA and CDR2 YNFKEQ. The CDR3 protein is CASSQGGTLYNSPLHF. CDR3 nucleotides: TGTGCCAGCAGCCAAGGTGGGACCCTTTATAATTCACCCCTCCACTTT.

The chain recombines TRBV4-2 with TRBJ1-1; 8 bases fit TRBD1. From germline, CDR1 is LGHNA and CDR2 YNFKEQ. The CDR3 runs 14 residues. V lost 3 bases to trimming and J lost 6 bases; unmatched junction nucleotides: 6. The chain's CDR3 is CASSHIQGGAEAFF. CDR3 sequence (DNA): TGTGCCAGCAGCCATATACAGGGGGGGGCTGAAGCTTTCTTT.

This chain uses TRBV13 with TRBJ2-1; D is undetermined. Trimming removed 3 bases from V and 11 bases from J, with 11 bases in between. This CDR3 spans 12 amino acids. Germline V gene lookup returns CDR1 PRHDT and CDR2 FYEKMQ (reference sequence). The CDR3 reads CASSFGRAKQFF. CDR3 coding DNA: TGTGCCAGCAGCTTTGGAAGAGCCAAGCAGTTCTTC.

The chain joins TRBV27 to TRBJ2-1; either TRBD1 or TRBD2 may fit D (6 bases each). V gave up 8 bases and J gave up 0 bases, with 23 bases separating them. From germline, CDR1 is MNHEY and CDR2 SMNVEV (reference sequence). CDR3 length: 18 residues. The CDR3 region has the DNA TGTGCCAGCCCGGGGAGGTCAGGGGTGGGTAGCTCCTACAATGAGCAGTTCTTC. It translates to CASPGRSGVGSSYNEQFF.

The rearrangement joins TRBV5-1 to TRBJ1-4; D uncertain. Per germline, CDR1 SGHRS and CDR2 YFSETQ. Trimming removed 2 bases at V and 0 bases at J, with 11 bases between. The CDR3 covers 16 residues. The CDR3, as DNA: TGCGCCAGCAGCTTCGGGCAGAGCGCAACTAATGAAAAACTGTTTTTT. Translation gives CASSFGQSATNEKLFF.

As DNA, the CDR3 is TGTGCCAGCAGCCAAGCCGCAGTGGCCTCCTACGAGCAGTACTTC. This translates into CASSQAAVASYEQYF. The chain uses TRBV3-1 (or the pseudogene TRBV3-2) and TRBJ2-7; D uncertain. Germline V CDR1 and CDR2: LGHDT, YNNKEL (reference sequence). V lost 1 base to trimming and J lost 0 bases, with 10 bases between them. CDR3 size: 15 residues.

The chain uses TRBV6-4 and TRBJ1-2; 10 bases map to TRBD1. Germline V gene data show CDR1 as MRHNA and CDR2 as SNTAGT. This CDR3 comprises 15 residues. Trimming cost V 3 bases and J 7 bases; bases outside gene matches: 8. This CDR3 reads CASSDTWTGGAGYTF. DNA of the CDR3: TGTGCCAGCAGTGATACATGGACAGGGGGTGCTGGCTACACCTTC.

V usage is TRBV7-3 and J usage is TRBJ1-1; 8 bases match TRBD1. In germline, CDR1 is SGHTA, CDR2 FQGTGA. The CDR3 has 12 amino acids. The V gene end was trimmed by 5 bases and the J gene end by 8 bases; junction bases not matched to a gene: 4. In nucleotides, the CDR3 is TGTGCCAGCAGCCCCGGACAGGGCGAAGCTTTCTTT. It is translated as CASSPGQGEAFF.

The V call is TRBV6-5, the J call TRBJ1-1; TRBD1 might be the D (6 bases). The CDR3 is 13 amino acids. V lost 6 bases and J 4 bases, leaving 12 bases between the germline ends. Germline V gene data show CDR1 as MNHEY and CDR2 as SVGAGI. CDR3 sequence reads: CASSVQGLTEAFF. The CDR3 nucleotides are TGTGCCAGCAGCGTACAGGGTCTCACTGAAGCTTTCTTT.

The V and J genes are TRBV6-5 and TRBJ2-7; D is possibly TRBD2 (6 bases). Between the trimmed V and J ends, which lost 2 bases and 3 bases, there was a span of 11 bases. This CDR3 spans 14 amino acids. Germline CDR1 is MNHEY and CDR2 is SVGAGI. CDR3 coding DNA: TGTGCCAGCAGTTACGGTTGGGGAGGCTACGAGCAGTACTTC. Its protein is CASSYGWGGYEQYF.

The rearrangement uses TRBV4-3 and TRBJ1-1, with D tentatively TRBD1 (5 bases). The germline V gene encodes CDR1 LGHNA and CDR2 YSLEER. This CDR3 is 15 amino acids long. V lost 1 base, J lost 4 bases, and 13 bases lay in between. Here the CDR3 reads CASSQGPGMGTEAFF. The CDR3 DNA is TGCGCCAGCAGCCAAGGTCCAGGGATGGGCACTGAAGCTTTCTTT.

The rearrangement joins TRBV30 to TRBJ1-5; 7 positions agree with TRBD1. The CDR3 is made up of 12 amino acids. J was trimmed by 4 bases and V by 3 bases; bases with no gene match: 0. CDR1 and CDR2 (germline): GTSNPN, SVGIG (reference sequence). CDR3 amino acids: CAWRQGNQPQHF. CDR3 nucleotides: TGTGCCTGGAGACAGGGGAATCAGCCCCAGCATTTT. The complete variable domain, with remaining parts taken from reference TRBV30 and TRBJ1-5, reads SQTIHQWPATLVQPVGSPLSLECTVEGTSNPNLYWYRQAAGRGLQLLFYSVGIGQISSEVPQNLSASRPQDRQFILSSKKLLLSDSGFYLCAWRQGNQPQHFGDGTRLSIL.

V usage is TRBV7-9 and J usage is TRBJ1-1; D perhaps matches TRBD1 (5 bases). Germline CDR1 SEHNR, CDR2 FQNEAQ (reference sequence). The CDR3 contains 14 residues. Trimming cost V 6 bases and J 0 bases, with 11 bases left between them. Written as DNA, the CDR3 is TGTGCCAGCAGGTCGGACACTATGAACACTGAAGCTTTCTTT. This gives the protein CASRSDTMNTEAFF.

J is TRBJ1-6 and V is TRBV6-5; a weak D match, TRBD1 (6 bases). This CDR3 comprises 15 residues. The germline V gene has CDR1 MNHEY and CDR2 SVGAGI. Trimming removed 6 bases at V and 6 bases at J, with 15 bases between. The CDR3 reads CASSGRQGFNSPLHF. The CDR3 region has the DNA TGTGCCAGCAGCGGCCGCCAGGGGTTTAATTCACCCCTCCACTTT.

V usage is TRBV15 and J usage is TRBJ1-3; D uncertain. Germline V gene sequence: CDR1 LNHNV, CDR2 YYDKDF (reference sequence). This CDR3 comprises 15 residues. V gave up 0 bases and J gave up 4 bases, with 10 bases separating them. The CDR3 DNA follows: TGTGCCACCAGCAGAGATCCTGGGGTAGGAAACACCATATATTTT. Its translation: CATSRDPGVGNTIYF.

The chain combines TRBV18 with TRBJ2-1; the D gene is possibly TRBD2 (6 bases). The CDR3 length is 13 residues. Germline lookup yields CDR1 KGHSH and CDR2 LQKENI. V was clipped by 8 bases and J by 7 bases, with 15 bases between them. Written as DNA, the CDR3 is TGTGCCAGCCCTGGGGGGAGCGAAAATGAGCAGTTCTTC. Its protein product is CASPGGSENEQFF.

The CDR3 here is CASSELETQYF. DNA of the CDR3: TGTGCCAGCAGTGAACTAGAGACCCAGTACTTC. The V call is TRBV25-1, the J call TRBJ2-5; D remains ambiguous. The CDR3 covers 11 residues. Trimming removed 2 bases from V and 4 bases from J, with 2 bases in between. CDR1 is MGHDK, CDR2 SYGVNS, per germline.

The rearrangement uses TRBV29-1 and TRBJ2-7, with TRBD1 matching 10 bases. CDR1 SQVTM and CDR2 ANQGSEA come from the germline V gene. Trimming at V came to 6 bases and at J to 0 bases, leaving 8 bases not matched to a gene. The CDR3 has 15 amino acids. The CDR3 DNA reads TGCAGCGTGGTATTGACAGGGGGCAACTCCTACGAGCAGTACTTC. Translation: CSVVLTGGNSYEQYF.

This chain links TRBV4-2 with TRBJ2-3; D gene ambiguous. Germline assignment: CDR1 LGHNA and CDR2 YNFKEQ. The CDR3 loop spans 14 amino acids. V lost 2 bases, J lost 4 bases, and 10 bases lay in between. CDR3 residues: CASSQWLDPDTQYF. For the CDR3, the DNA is TGTGCCAGCAGCCAATGGCTAGACCCAGATACGCAGTATTTT.

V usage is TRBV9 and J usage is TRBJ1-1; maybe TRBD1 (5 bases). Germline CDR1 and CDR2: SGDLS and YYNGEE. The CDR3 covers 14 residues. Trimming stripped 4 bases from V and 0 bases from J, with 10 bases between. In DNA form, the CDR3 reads TGTGCCAGCAGCCGCAGGGAACTGAACACTGAAGCTTTCTTT. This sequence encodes CASSRRELNTEAFF.

In DNA form, the CDR3 reads TGCAGTGCGCCCCGTGCCGGGGAGCTGTTTTTT. It codes for CSAPRAGELFF. The V and J genes are TRBV20-1 and TRBJ2-2; D remains unclear. Germline-derived CDR1 and CDR2 are DFQATT and SNEGSKA (reference sequence). V lost 6 bases, J lost 6 bases, and 8 bases lay in between. CDR3 size: 11 residues.

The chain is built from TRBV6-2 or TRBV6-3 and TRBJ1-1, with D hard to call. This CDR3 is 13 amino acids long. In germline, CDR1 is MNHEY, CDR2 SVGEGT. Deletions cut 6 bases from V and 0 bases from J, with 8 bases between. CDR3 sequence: CASSILVNTEAFF. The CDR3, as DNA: TGTGCCAGCAGCATACTTGTGAACACTGAAGCTTTCTTT.

CDR3 DNA sequence: TGTGCCATCAGTGACGTGGGTGAAGCTTTCTTT. It translates to CAISDVGEAFF. V usage is TRBV10-3 and J usage is TRBJ1-1; no firm D call. With 3 bases removed from V and 7 bases from J, the gap between germline ends came to 6 bases. There are 11 residues in the CDR3. Germline V lookup: CDR1 ENHRY, CDR2 SYGVKD.

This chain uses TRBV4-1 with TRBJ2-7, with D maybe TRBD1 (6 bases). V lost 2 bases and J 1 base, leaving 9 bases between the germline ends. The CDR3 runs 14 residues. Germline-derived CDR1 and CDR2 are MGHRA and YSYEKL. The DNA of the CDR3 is TGCGCCAGCAGCCAACCTGGACAGTCCTACGAGCAGTACTTC. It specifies CASSQPGQSYEQYF.